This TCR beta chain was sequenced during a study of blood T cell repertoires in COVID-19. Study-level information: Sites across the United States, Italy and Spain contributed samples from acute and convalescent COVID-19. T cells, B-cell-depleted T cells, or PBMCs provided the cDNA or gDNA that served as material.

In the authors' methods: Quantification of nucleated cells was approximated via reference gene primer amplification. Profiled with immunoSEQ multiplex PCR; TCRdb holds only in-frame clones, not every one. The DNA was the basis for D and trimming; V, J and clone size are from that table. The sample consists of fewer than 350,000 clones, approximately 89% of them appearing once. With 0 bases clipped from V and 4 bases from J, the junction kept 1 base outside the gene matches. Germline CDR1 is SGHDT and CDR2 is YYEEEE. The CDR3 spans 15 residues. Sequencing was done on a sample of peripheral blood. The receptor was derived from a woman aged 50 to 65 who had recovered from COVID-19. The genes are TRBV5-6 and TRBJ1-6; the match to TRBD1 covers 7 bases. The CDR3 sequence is CASSLGQGYNSPLHF. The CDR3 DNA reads TGTGCCAGCAGCTTGGGACAGGGATATAATTCACCCCTCCACTTT.